This entry concerns a single T cell receptor (beta chain). This receptor's antigen is unknown. Within one base of it there is no much larger clone, and no base qualities were kept. Libraries were built with the immunoSEQ multiplex PCR assay. For the multiplex PCR, a mixture combining 60 forward primers for TCR Vbeta segments and 13 reverse primers for TCR Jbeta segments was used. The CDR3 region of rearranged TCR beta genes was amplified from genomic DNA by a multiplex PCR assay. The amplified TCR beta libraries were sequenced on the Illumina HiSeq System as 87-base-pair reads. The source study handled its data this way. A later analysis tallied around 82 million unique TCR beta chains across the 700 or so repertoires, and about 10 million of those chains were shared by two or more donors. To remove PCR and sequencing errors, raw reads were error-corrected and collapsed into unique sequences using a nearest-neighbor algorithm that merged closely related sequences. To assign V, D and J gene segments, CDR3 sequences were aligned to IMGT reference sequences. For a sequence to be retained, a match of at least six nucleotides to both a V gene segment and a J gene segment was required. Rearrangements were classified as productive when the CDR3 lacked stop codons and remained in frame with V and J, and all other rearrangements were classified as non-productive. CDR3 was defined according to IMGT convention as the region running from the second conserved V-encoded cysteine to the conserved J-encoded phenylalanine. In an earlier analysis of more than 550 of the donors, sequences lacking an unambiguous match to a single V gene segment were excluded. An earlier analysis of a few hundred of the donors classified V segments as functional when productive rearrangements were above 56.7% and as segregating when the standard deviation between donors was above 5%. To diagnose cytomegalovirus status from the catalog of TCR beta chain sequences, a statistical classification framework was built. V and J gene assignment, in a later analysis, came from comparing TCR nucleotide sequences with IMGT/GENE-DB human TR gene sequences. The TCRdist pipeline was used in a later analysis to assign CDR3 sequences and most-parsimonious VDJ recombination scenarios. In a later analysis, each TCR beta chain was defined by its CDR3 amino acid sequence together with its V-gene family, and reads lacking a unique V-gene family were excluded. As a way to deal with suspected cross-contamination and a sequencing artifact, a later analysis dropped over 550 nucleotide sequences that were highly shared and had low generation probability. For each public chain, a later analysis derived a clonal expansion index from normalized ranks of inferred template counts within each repertoire. In a later analysis, generation probabilities were computed with a VDJ recombination model fitted to out-of-frame rearrangements, and the resulting probabilities were checked against IGoR. In a later analysis, hypergeometric tests were used to score TCR-TCR, TCR-HLA and TCR-CMV co-occurrence, with a repertoire-size bias correction applied to TCR pairs. A later analysis estimated false discovery rates by permuting HLA or CMV assignments 20 times. In a later analysis, co-occurring TCRs were grouped using DBSCAN, and TCRdist sequence similarity was added for clustering within HLA-allele-positive subsets. Co-occurrence clustering excluded repertoires with fewer than 30,000 or more than 120,000 public chains, plus five with anomalous nucleotide sharing. The table comes from immuneACCESS by way of TCRdb, which keeps in-frame sequences with V and J called. Part of the clones is missing from these tables; in studies checked, under half for an unresolved V gene and the rest for unknown reasons. V and J calls and clone size follow that table, whereas D and trimming were derived from the DNA. This sample comprises 180,000 or so clones, roughly four fifths of them detected only once. The ten largest clones represent 0.098% of the sample.

The CDR3 starts with the cysteine, ends with the phenylalanine, and has 15 residues. Solely the CDR3 DNA is kept, with 45 bases framed from the first base. V is cut by 1 base and J by 10 bases, and the space between the germline ends is 17 bases. CDR1 and CDR2 are read off the germline V gene as SGHTA and FQGNSA. The sample comes from a study of cytomegalovirus exposure and HLA in healthy donors (dated by TCRdb to about 2017). For the wider study: In an earlier analysis of roughly 500 of the donors, 250 to 350 Gb of sequence data and 117 million unique TCR beta sequences from 150 million to 200 million T cells were reported. The number of donors typed differed by locus, with about 629-630 for A, B, C, DRB1 and DQB1, about 500 for DQA1, approximately 580 for DPA1, and 450 to 480 for DPB1. Every repertoire in the discovery cohort had been generated on one and the same sequencing platform. Along with the approximately 700-subject first cohort, a separate validation cohort of over a hundred different subjects was used. To predict cytomegalovirus infection status, the study brought together high-throughput TCR immunosequencing, statistical association of individual TCRs with disease status, and machine learning. A later analysis re-examined previously published TCR beta repertoires from hundreds of donors and added high-resolution HLA genotyping to investigate patterns of TCR occurrence. Several DR-DQ haplotypes were treated as single units for association and clustering because of strong linkage in the cohort. In the later analysis, no new phenotypic data were used to find candidate immune exposures; instead, reliance was placed on TCR beta sequences and their occurrence across donors. The aim of the study was to test whether cataloging public T cell receptors could identify signatures of past pathogen exposure. Of the 350 to 400 genotyped donors, around 81% fell in the genetic ancestry cluster associated with self-reported Caucasian donors. Using immunosequencing, the study profiled T cell repertoires from around 680 subjects and related those repertoires to cytomegalovirus serostatus. HLA typing included class I and class II loci at four-digit resolution. An earlier analysis of several hundred of the donors applied high-throughput TCR beta sequencing to assess whether each TCR beta V gene segment acted as functional or pseudogenic. In a later genetic analysis, genome-wide SNP genotypes for 398 of the 666 donors were used, and that subset was treated as a discovery cohort. An early release covering roughly 640 HLA-typed donors comprised about 310 gigabases of sequencing data and roughly 85 million unique TCR sequences. Across 398 genotyped donors of the cohort, an average of about 250,000 unique TCR beta nucleotide sequences per donor were sequenced, and roughly 20% of those sequences were non-productive. Donor age, sex, ethnicity and CMV serostatus were compiled alongside the repertoire data.

Broad study findings and their caveats: A further reported finding was that TCR beta sequences accurately predicted the HLA-A and HLA-B alleles for most subjects in the first cohort. Specific HLA alleles were associated with more than 15,000 TCR beta sequences at a false discovery rate of 0.05 in a later analysis. HLA typing was unavailable for some donors at each locus, so association tests used only the typed subset. According to a later analysis, parvovirus B19, influenza, CMV and Epstein-Barr virus appeared linked to several top co-occurrence clusters. The cohort was sequenced for TCR beta chains only, and without alpha or paired-chain data the features that could be detected were limited. Broadly in line with IMGT annotations, most TCR beta V segments showed up in productive rearrangements about 87% or about 30% of the time in an earlier analysis of approximately 600 of the donors. In a later analysis, HLA-associated TCR beta chains showed more clonal expansion and lower generation probabilities than non-associated chains that were equally common. Linkage disequilibrium might explain the correlated functional status among segregating V segments, but an unknown experimental factor could not be excluded. While some public TCRs were present in many individuals, most TCR sequences turned up only very rarely across donors. The study gave a list of about 160 TCR beta chains associated with cytomegalovirus. A later analysis found that most CMV-associated TCR beta chains appeared HLA-restricted, with HLA associations seemingly driven largely by CMV exposure. According to a later genetic analysis, donors in an Asian-associated ancestry cluster had fewer N-insertions in productive TCRs than the approximately 670-donor mean. Roughly uniform sequencing depth across donors was assumed in presence/absence analyses, although this assumption may not hold. A cluster of highly shared sequence variants was judged likely to be a technical artifact of the sequencing pipeline. Because counts were too low, around 18 rarely observed V segments, including chromosome 9 orphons, were left out of the earlier analysis of 587 of the donors. Strong co-occurrence of HLA alleles, especially DR and DQ, made assigning TCR associations to individual alleles difficult. Some IMGT-functional V segments, including TRBV6-2 and TRBV6-3, could not be distinguished by the 87-base-pair reads and were therefore excluded. According to a later analysis, TCR association rates differed among HLA loci, with DRB1 alleles showing the most associated TCRs and HLA-C alleles showing the fewest. In vitro tests confirmed that three of the cytomegalovirus-associated TCR beta chains recognize cytomegalovirus antigens. In a later genetic analysis, a missense DCLRE1C variant was associated with V-gene and J-gene trimming of TCR beta chains, and the association was replicated in an independent cohort. Immune exposure information for the cohort was limited to CMV serostatus. The classifier was reported to diagnose cytomegalovirus status with high specificity and sensitivity in both the original and validation cohorts. It was suggested by the authors that the approach could potentially be generalized to other disease states and immunological phenotypes.

The cohort comprised several hundred healthy bone marrow donors. At the time of sampling, all cohort members were nominally healthy, though unrecorded immune exposures were likely present. The donor tested CMV seronegative, placing the donor among the approximately 360 seronegative members of the cohort. Each donor provided a peripheral blood sample, and peripheral blood mononuclear cells were used for TCR beta sequencing. Genomic DNA was extracted from the blood cell samples with the Qiagen DNeasy Blood Extraction Kit. Recombination joined TRBV7-2 with TRBJ1-5; the D region possibly corresponds to TRBD1 (5 bases align). The source material was PBMCs. This TCR derives from a boy between 2 and 15 years old in good health and CMV-seronegative. The DNA is TGTGCCAGCAGCTTAGTGGTTCAGGGATCCCAACCCCAGCATTTT. Translation gives CASSLVVQGSQPQHF.